This is a list of T cell receptor beta chains from one sample in a study of OX40 agonist ivuxolimab in advanced cancers. Sequencing was performed with immunoSEQ multiplex PCR; in TCRdb, only in-frame clones are kept and a portion is missing. Among about 54,000 clones, 75% to 90% were seen once, and the ten largest hold around 1.5%. Sequencing was performed on CD4+ or CD8+ T cells sorted from blood, taken in a trial of the OX40 agonist ivuxolimab. The receptors were sampled from an adult with an advanced solid tumor such as melanoma, head and neck, liver or kidney cancer. Each CDR3 is given with its conserved first and last residue. A D gene is named only where the DNA matches it firmly. The size field is filled for only some rows; it gives once, few, many or a size class.

cdr3_nt: TGTGCCAGCAGTTACTCGGGAGGCGAGCAGCCCCAGCATTTT
cdr3_aa: CASSYSGGEQPQHF
d_call: -
v_call: TRBV6-6
clone_size: -
j_call: TRBJ1-5

cdr3_nt: TGTGCCAGCAGCTTGGGAGGTGGAGAAAAACTGTTTTTT
cdr3_aa: CASSLGGGEKLFF
d_call: -
v_call: TRBV5-4
clone_size: -
j_call: TRBJ1-4

cdr3_nt: TGCGCCAGCAGCCAAGTTCTGGGAAGCAATGAGCAGTTCTTC
cdr3_aa: CASSQVLGSNEQFF
d_call: -
v_call: TRBV4-1
clone_size: -
j_call: TRBJ2-1

cdr3_nt: TGTGCCAGCTCACCACTCGGGACAGACAATCAGCCCCAGCATTTT
cdr3_aa: CASSPLGTDNQPQHF
d_call: TRBD1
v_call: TRBV18
clone_size: few
j_call: TRBJ1-5

cdr3_nt: TGCACCAGCAGCTACCCCGAATCAGCGGGGGGGCAAGAGACCCAGTACTTC
cdr3_aa: CTSSYPESAGGQETQYF
d_call: -
v_call: TRBV1
clone_size: once
j_call: TRBJ2-5

cdr3_nt: TGTGCCAGTCGCCCAACCCCCCCTCCCAATCAGCCCCAGCATTTT
cdr3_aa: CASRPTPPPNQPQHF
d_call: -
v_call: TRBV19
clone_size: -
j_call: TRBJ1-5

cdr3_nt: TGTGCCAGCAGGGGACAGGGGAGCAATCAGCCCCAGCATTTT
cdr3_aa: CASRGQGSNQPQHF
d_call: TRBD1
v_call: TRBV6-6
clone_size: -
j_call: TRBJ1-5

cdr3_nt: TGTGCCAGCAGTTCCATGCGCGGGGGGGCGACCGGGGAGCTGTTTTTT
cdr3_aa: CASSSMRGGATGELFF
d_call: TRBD2
v_call: TRBV6-5
clone_size: -
j_call: TRBJ2-2

cdr3_nt: TGTGCCAGCAGCCTAGTTGTCTCGAAGTATAGCAATCAGCCCCAGCATTTT
cdr3_aa: CASSLVVSKYSNQPQHF
d_call: -
v_call: TRBV7-2
clone_size: few
j_call: TRBJ1-5

cdr3_nt: TGTGCCAGCACTAGCGGGGGGGTAGATACGCAGTATTTT
cdr3_aa: CASTSGGVDTQYF
d_call: TRBD2
v_call: TRBV28
clone_size: -
j_call: TRBJ2-3

cdr3_nt: TGTGCCAGTAGTACGTGGGGACAGGGCTCCTACGAGCAGTACTTC
cdr3_aa: CASSTWGQGSYEQYF
d_call: TRBD1
v_call: TRBV19
clone_size: -
j_call: TRBJ2-7

cdr3_nt: TGTGCCAGCAGCCCGCAGGGCCTAGTAAGGATCGGGGAGCTGTTTTTT
cdr3_aa: CASSPQGLVRIGELFF
d_call: -
v_call: TRBV7-6
clone_size: -
j_call: TRBJ2-2

cdr3_nt: TGTGCCAGCAGTCCCAACAGGGGGCGAGGGGGCTACACCTTC
cdr3_aa: CASSPNRGRGGYTF
d_call: TRBD1
v_call: TRBV28
clone_size: -
j_call: TRBJ1-2

cdr3_nt: TGTGCCAGCACACCGTCGGATAGGACTAGCGGGCGCAATGAGCAGTTCTTC
cdr3_aa: CASTPSDRTSGRNEQFF
d_call: TRBD2
v_call: TRBV18
clone_size: -
j_call: TRBJ2-1

cdr3_nt: TGTGCCAGCAGCCCTAAGTTTGACGGGACACCCAATGAGCAGTTCTTC
cdr3_aa: CASSPKFDGTPNEQFF
d_call: -
v_call: TRBV9
clone_size: -
j_call: TRBJ2-1

cdr3_nt: TGTGCCAGCAGCTTGGATATAGGACAGGACTTCTATGGCTACACCTTC
cdr3_aa: CASSLDIGQDFYGYTF
d_call: TRBD1
v_call: TRBV5-5
clone_size: -
j_call: TRBJ1-2

cdr3_nt: TGTGCCAGCAGCTTGGGGCCCAGACAAGAGACCCAGTACTTC
cdr3_aa: CASSLGPRQETQYF
d_call: -
v_call: TRBV5-5
clone_size: -
j_call: TRBJ2-5

cdr3_nt: TGTGCCAGCAGTTCCACCGGGACCGCCCAAATCGGACTGTTTTTT
cdr3_aa: CASSSTGTAQIGLFF
d_call: -
v_call: TRBV28
clone_size: -
j_call: TRBJ1-4

cdr3_nt: TGCGCCAGCAGCTTGCCTCAGACTGGGGGGGAGCTGTTTTTT
cdr3_aa: CASSLPQTGGELFF
d_call: -
v_call: TRBV5-1
clone_size: -
j_call: TRBJ2-2

cdr3_nt: TGTGCCAGTAGTTCCCGACAGGGGTCGGTTCTTGGCTACACCTTC
cdr3_aa: CASSSRQGSVLGYTF
d_call: TRBD1
v_call: TRBV19
clone_size: -
j_call: TRBJ1-2

cdr3_nt: TGTGCCAGTAGTGGACAGGGGGCGACCTACGAGCAGTACTTC
cdr3_aa: CASSGQGATYEQYF
d_call: TRBD1
v_call: TRBV2
clone_size: -
j_call: TRBJ2-7

cdr3_nt: TGTGCCAGCTCACCCATCGAGGGTTCCTACGAGCAGTACTTC
cdr3_aa: CASSPIEGSYEQYF
d_call: -
v_call: TRBV18
clone_size: few
j_call: TRBJ2-7

cdr3_nt: TGTGCCAGCAGTACCCAACTGGGGGCTGTTGGCTACACCTTC
cdr3_aa: CASSTQLGAVGYTF
d_call: -
v_call: TRBV6-1
clone_size: -
j_call: TRBJ1-2

cdr3_nt: TGTGCCAGTAGTGTCAGGGCGGGCGAGCAGTACTTC
cdr3_aa: CASSVRAGEQYF
d_call: -
v_call: TRBV19
clone_size: -
j_call: TRBJ2-7

cdr3_nt: TGTGCCAGCAGGGCGGGACCTACCAATGAGCAGTTCTTC
cdr3_aa: CASRAGPTNEQFF
d_call: -
v_call: TRBV25-1
clone_size: few
j_call: TRBJ2-1

cdr3_nt: TGCGCCAGCAGCTTGGGGTGGTATCAGGGGAGCGGCTACACCTTC
cdr3_aa: CASSLGWYQGSGYTF
d_call: -
v_call: TRBV5-1
clone_size: -
j_call: TRBJ1-2

cdr3_nt: TGTGCCAGCAGCCAAAATCCGGGACAAAATAATGAAAAACTGTTTTTT
cdr3_aa: CASSQNPGQNNEKLFF
d_call: -
v_call: TRBV4-2
clone_size: once
j_call: TRBJ1-4

cdr3_nt: TGTGCCAGCAGCCACCCAAGTCGTCTCTCTGGAAACACCATATATTTT
cdr3_aa: CASSHPSRLSGNTIYF
d_call: -
v_call: TRBV13
clone_size: -
j_call: TRBJ1-3

cdr3_nt: TGTGCCAGCAGTTTATATGCAGGGAACAATGAGCAGTTCTTC
cdr3_aa: CASSLYAGNNEQFF
d_call: -
v_call: TRBV27
clone_size: -
j_call: TRBJ2-1

cdr3_nt: TGTGCCAGCATTCCGCTAGCGGGGCCCTACGAGCAGTACTTC
cdr3_aa: CASIPLAGPYEQYF
d_call: TRBD2
v_call: TRBV6-1
clone_size: -
j_call: TRBJ2-7

cdr3_nt: TGCAGCGTACGTGCCACAGGGAACGATTCACCCCTCCACTTT
cdr3_aa: CSVRATGNDSPLHF
d_call: -
v_call: TRBV29-1
clone_size: -
j_call: TRBJ1-6

cdr3_nt: TGTGCCAGCAGCGTGACCGGGGACAGGAGTCAGCCCCAGCATTTT
cdr3_aa: CASSVTGDRSQPQHF
d_call: TRBD1
v_call: TRBV7-8
clone_size: -
j_call: TRBJ1-5

cdr3_nt: TGTGCCAGCAGCCCCGACGGGAGCTCCTACGAGCAGTACTTC
cdr3_aa: CASSPDGSSYEQYF
d_call: -
v_call: TRBV13
clone_size: -
j_call: TRBJ2-7

cdr3_nt: TGTGCCAGCAGCCCAAGTTGGGGGGGGCGCAATGAGCAGTTCTTC
cdr3_aa: CASSPSWGGRNEQFF
d_call: -
v_call: TRBV7-3
clone_size: -
j_call: TRBJ2-1

cdr3_nt: TGTGCCAGTAGTGTCGGACTAGCGGGAGTTGGGAATGAGCAGTTCTTC
cdr3_aa: CASSVGLAGVGNEQFF
d_call: TRBD2
v_call: TRBV19
clone_size: -
j_call: TRBJ2-1

cdr3_nt: TGCGCCAGCAGCTTGGGGCAGGGGATGGGCTACACCTTC
cdr3_aa: CASSLGQGMGYTF
d_call: -
v_call: TRBV5-1
clone_size: -
j_call: TRBJ1-2

cdr3_nt: TGTGCCAGCAGCTTAAGGCGGGACAGGGTGAGCGAGCAGTACTTC
cdr3_aa: CASSLRRDRVSEQYF
d_call: TRBD1
v_call: TRBV7-8
clone_size: once
j_call: TRBJ2-7

cdr3_nt: TGCGCCAGCAGCTTGGTTCGGGGAATCGTCTCCTACGAGCAGTACTTC
cdr3_aa: CASSLVRGIVSYEQYF
d_call: -
v_call: TRBV5-1
clone_size: -
j_call: TRBJ2-7

cdr3_nt: TGTGCCAGCAGTTCGGACAGGAGCAATCAGCCCCAGCATTTT
cdr3_aa: CASSSDRSNQPQHF
d_call: TRBD1
v_call: TRBV28
clone_size: once
j_call: TRBJ1-5

cdr3_nt: TGCGCCAGCAGCTTAGGGGACATAAATCAGCCCCAGCATTTT
cdr3_aa: CASSLGDINQPQHF
d_call: -
v_call: TRBV5-1
clone_size: -
j_call: TRBJ1-5

cdr3_nt: TGCAGCGTTGAAGGCACGGAGAGGACTGAAGCTTTCTTT
cdr3_aa: CSVEGTERTEAFF
d_call: -
v_call: TRBV29-1
clone_size: few
j_call: TRBJ1-1

cdr3_nt: TGTGCCAGCTCACACCGGTGGGATTTACAAAGTCGGGCCAACGTCCTGACTTTC
cdr3_aa: CASSHRWDLQSRANVLTF
d_call: -
v_call: TRBV18
clone_size: -
j_call: TRBJ2-6

cdr3_nt: TGTGCCAGCAGTTTAGGTGGCGGTACCTACGAGCAGTACTTC
cdr3_aa: CASSLGGGTYEQYF
d_call: -
v_call: TRBV28
clone_size: -
j_call: TRBJ2-7

cdr3_nt: TGTGCCTGGAGCCGGCGGACTTCACCCCTCCACTTT
cdr3_aa: CAWSRRTSPLHF
d_call: -
v_call: TRBV30
clone_size: -
j_call: TRBJ1-6

cdr3_nt: TGTGCCATCAGTGAGACGGGACTAGCAACCTACGAGCAGTACTTC
cdr3_aa: CAISETGLATYEQYF
d_call: TRBD2
v_call: TRBV6-6
clone_size: -
j_call: TRBJ2-7

cdr3_nt: TGTGCCAGCAGCTTGGTAACGGGGGCGGGTGGCTACACCTTC
cdr3_aa: CASSLVTGAGGYTF
d_call: -
v_call: TRBV4-2
clone_size: -
j_call: TRBJ1-2

cdr3_nt: TGTGCCAGCAGCGCCCCGGGACATAGGAATGAGCAGTTCTTC
cdr3_aa: CASSAPGHRNEQFF
d_call: -
v_call: TRBV5-8
clone_size: once
j_call: TRBJ2-1

cdr3_nt: TGTGCCAGCAGTGGGGACAGGGCGGGCAATCAGCCCCAGCATTTT
cdr3_aa: CASSGDRAGNQPQHF
d_call: TRBD1
v_call: TRBV6-1
clone_size: medium-sized
j_call: TRBJ1-5

cdr3_nt: TGTGCCAGCAGCGTAGACCCTAACACCGGGGAGCTGTTTTTT
cdr3_aa: CASSVDPNTGELFF
d_call: -
v_call: TRBV9
clone_size: -
j_call: TRBJ2-2

cdr3_nt: TGTGCCAGCAGCTCCCAGACAAGTTCAGATACGCAGTATTTT
cdr3_aa: CASSSQTSSDTQYF
d_call: -
v_call: TRBV7-3
clone_size: -
j_call: TRBJ2-3

cdr3_nt: TGTGCCAGCAGGTTACAGGGTTACGAGCAGTACTTC
cdr3_aa: CASRLQGYEQYF
d_call: -
v_call: TRBV2
clone_size: -
j_call: TRBJ2-7

cdr3_nt: TGTGCCAGCAGCTTGAACAGCGGGGGGCCGGGTTACGAGCAGTACTTC
cdr3_aa: CASSLNSGGPGYEQYF
d_call: TRBD2
v_call: TRBV7-6
clone_size: -
j_call: TRBJ2-7

cdr3_nt: TGTGCCAGCAGCCCAGACAGGGTAGATACGCAGTATTTT
cdr3_aa: CASSPDRVDTQYF
d_call: TRBD1
v_call: TRBV5-4
clone_size: -
j_call: TRBJ2-3

cdr3_nt: TGCGCCAGCAGCACCGGGGACTCGACGGATACGCAGTATTTT
cdr3_aa: CASSTGDSTDTQYF
d_call: -
v_call: TRBV5-1
clone_size: once
j_call: TRBJ2-3